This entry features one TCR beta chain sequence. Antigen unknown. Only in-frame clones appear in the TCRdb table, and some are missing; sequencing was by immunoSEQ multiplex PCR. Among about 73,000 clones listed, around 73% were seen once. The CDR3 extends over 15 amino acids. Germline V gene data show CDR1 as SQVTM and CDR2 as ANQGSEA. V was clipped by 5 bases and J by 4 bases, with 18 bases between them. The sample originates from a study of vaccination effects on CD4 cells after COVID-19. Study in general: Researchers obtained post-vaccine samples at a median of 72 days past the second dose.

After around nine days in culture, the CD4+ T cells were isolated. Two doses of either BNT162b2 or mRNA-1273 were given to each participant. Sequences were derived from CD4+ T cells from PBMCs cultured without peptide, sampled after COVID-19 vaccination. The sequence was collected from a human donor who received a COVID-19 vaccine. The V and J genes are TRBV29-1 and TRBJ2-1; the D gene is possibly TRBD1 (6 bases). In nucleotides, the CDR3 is TGCAGCGTTTCCGACCCGGGACATATGTACAATGAGCAGTTCTTC. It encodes CSVSDPGHMYNEQFF.